This T cell receptor (beta chain) derives from a study of CD8 T cells in ankylosing spondylitis. With 0 bases removed from V and 1 base from J, the gap between germline ends came to 8 bases. The germline V gene has CDR1 SGHRS and CDR2 YFSETQ. The CDR3 is 15 amino acids. Study outcomes and limitations: Ankylosing spondylitis blood appeared to be characterized by a TCR beta motif of several highly homologous variants.

This clonotype was counted between two and nine times. Its antigen is undetermined. In TCRdb, the 5' RACE reads were re-called with MiXCR into one record per CDR3 protein. The sample includes roughly 450,000 distinct CDR3 sequences, 25% to 30% seen only once; the top ten take 0.89%. The sequence derives from a male donor with ankylosing spondylitis. V and J are TRBV5-1 and TRBJ2-1; possible D gene TRBD1, 5 bases. The sample taken for sequencing was blood, either unsorted or a sorted T cell fraction (not recorded which). Here the CDR3 reads CASSLEGVSYNEQFF. The DNA of the CDR3 is TGCGCCAGCAGCTTGGAAGGGGTATCCTACAATGAGCAGTTCTTC.